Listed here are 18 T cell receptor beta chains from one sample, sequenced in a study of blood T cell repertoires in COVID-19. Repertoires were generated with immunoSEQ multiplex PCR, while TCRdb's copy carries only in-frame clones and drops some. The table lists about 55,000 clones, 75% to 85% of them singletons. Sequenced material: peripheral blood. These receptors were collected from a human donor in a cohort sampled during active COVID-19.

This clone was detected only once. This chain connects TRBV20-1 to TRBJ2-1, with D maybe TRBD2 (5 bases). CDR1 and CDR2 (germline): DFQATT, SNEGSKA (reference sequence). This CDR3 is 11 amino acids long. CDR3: CQGLLYNEQFF. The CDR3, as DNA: TGCCAAGGACTCCTCTACAATGAGCAGTTCTTC.

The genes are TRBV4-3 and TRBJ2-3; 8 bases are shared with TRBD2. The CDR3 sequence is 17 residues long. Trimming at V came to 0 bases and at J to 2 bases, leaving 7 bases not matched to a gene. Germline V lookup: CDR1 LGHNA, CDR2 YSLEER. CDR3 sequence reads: CASSQDRAGGNTDTQYF. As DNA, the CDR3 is TGCGCCAGCAGCCAAGATCGGGCGGGAGGTAACACAGATACGCAGTATTTT.

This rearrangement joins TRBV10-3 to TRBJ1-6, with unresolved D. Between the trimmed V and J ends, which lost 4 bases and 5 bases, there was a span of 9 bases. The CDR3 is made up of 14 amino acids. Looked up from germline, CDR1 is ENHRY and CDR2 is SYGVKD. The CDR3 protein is CAISGGSDNSPLHF. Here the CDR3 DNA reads TGTGCCATCAGTGGTGGCAGTGATAATTCACCCCTCCACTTT.

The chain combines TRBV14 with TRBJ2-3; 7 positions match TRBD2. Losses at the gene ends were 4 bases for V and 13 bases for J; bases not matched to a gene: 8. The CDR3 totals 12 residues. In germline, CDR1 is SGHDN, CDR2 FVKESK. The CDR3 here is CASSLQAGPEYF. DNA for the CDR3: TGTGCCAGCAGCCTTCAAGCGGGACCGGAGTATTTT.

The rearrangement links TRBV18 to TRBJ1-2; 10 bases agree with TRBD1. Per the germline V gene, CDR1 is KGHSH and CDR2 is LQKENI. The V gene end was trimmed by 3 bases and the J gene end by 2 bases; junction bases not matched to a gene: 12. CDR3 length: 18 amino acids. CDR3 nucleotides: TGTGCCAGCTCACCTTTGGGGACAGGGGCGAACGAAAACTATGGCTACACCTTC. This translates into CASSPLGTGANENYGYTF.

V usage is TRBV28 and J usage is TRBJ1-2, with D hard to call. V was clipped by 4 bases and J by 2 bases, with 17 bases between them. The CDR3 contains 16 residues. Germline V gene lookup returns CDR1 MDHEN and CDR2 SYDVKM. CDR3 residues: CASSSGADRINYGYTF. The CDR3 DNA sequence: TGTGCCAGCAGTTCGGGAGCGGACCGGATAAACTATGGCTACACCTTC.

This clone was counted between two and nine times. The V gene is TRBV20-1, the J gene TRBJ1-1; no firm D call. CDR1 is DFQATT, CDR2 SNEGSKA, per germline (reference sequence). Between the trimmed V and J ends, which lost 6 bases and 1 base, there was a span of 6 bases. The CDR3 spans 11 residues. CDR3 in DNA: TGCAGTGCCAGGTGGAACACTGAAGCTTTCTTT. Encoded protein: CSARWNTEAFF.

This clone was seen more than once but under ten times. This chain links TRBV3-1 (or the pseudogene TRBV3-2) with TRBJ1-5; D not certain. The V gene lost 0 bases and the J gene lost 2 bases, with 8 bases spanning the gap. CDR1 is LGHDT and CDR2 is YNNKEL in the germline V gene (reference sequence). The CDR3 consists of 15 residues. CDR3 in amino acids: CASSQDLAGNQPQHF. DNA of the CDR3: TGTGCCAGCAGCCAAGATTTGGCAGGCAATCAGCCCCAGCATTTT.

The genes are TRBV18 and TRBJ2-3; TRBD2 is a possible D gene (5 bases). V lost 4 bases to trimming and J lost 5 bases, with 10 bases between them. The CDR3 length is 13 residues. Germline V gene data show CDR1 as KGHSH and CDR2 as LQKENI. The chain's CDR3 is CASSRRSGDTQYF. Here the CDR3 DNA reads TGTGCCAGCTCACGGAGGAGCGGAGATACGCAGTATTTT.

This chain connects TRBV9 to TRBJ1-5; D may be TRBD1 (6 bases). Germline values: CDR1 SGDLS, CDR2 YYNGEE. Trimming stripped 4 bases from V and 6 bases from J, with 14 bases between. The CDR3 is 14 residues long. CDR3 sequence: CASSPGAIGQPQHF. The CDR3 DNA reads TGTGCCAGCAGCCCAGGGGCAATCGGTCAGCCCCAGCATTTT.

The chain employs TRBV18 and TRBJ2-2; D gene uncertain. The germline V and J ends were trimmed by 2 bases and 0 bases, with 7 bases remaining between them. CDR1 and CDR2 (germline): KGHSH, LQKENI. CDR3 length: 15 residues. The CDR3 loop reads CASSPTLSNTGELFF. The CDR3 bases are TGTGCCAGCTCACCAACACTATCGAACACCGGGGAGCTGTTTTTT.

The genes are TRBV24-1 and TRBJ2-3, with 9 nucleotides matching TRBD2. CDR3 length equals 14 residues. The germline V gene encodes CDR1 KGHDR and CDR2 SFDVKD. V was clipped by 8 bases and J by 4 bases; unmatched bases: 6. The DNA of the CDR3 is TGTGCCACCACTGCGGGAGGGCGGGCAGATACGCAGTATTTT. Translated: CATTAGGRADTQYF.

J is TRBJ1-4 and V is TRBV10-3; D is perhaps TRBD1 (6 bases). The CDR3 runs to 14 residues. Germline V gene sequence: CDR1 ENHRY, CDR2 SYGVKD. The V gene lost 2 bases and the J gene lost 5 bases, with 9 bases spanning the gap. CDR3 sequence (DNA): TGTGCCATCAGTGAGAACAGGGTGAATGAAAAACTGTTTTTT. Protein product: CAISENRVNEKLFF.

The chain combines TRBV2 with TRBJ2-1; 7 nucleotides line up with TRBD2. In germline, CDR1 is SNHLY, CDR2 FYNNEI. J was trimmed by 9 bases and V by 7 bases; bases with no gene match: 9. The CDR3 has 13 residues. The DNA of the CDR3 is TGTGCCAGCACCCTAGGGCGGGAGTCTGAGCAGTTCTTC. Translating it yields CASTLGRESEQFF.

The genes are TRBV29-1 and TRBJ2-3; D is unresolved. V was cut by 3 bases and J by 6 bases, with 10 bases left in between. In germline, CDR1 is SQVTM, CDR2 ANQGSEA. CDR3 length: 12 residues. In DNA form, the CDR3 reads TGCAGCGTTGAGGCCCTTTCGGATACGCAGTATTTT. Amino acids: CSVEALSDTQYF.

CDR3 sequence (DNA): TGTGCCAGCAGTCCGTCCGGACAGGTCTATGGCTACACCTTC. It codes for CASSPSGQVYGYTF. The genes are TRBV6-5 and TRBJ1-2, with 7 bases matching TRBD1. The CDR3 extends over 14 amino acids. Germline-derived CDR1 and CDR2 are MNHEY and SVGAGI. The V segment lost 5 bases and the J segment 4 bases; nucleotides outside the gene matches: 7.

In DNA, the CDR3 is TGTGCCAGCAGCTTAGGGCAGGGGGCCTACGAGCAGTACTTC. Translated, it gives CASSLGQGAYEQYF. The genes are TRBV7-3 and TRBJ2-7, with 7 bases fitting TRBD1. With V trimmed by 2 bases and J by 2 bases, 3 bases remained unmatched. Germline V lookup: CDR1 SGHTA, CDR2 FQGTGA. The CDR3 spans 14 residues.

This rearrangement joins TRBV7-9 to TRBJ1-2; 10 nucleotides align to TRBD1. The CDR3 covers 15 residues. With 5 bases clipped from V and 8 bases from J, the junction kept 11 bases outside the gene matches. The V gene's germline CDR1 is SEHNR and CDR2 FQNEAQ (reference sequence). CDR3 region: CASSPRTGGSEGYTF. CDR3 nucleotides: TGTGCCAGCAGCCCCCGGACAGGGGGATCGGAGGGCTACACCTTC.